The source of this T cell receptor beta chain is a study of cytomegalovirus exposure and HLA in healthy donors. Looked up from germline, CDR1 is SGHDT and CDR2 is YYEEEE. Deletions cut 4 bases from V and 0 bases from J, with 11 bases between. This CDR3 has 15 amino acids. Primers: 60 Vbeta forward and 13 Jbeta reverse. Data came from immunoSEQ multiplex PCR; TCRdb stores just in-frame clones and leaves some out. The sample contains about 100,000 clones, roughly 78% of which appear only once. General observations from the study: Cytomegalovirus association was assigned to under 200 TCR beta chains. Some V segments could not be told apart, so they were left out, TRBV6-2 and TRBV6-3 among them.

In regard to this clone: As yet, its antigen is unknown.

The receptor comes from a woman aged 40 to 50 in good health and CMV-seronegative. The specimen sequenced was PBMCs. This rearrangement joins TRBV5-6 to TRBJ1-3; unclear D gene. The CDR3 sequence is CASSVLPSSGNTIYF. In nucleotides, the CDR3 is TGTGCCAGCAGCGTACTGCCGAGCTCTGGAAACACCATATATTTT.